The sequence of this T cell receptor (beta chain) was determined in a study of T cell repertoires in cytomegalovirus infection. Study-level background: CMV infection plus the matching HLA type was flagged by public TCR beta signatures.

TCRdb re-called the reads through MiXCR, storing one row per CDR3 protein. The sample records about 260,000 distinct CDR3 sequences, roughly 13% being singletons. CDR3 length equals 14 residues. Germline CDR1 and CDR2: LNHDA and SQIVND (reference sequence). V lost 4 bases to trimming and J lost 2 bases; unmatched junction nucleotides: 4. Only a few counts were recorded for this clonotype. The specimen was PBMCs. The rearrangement uses TRBV19 and TRBJ2-7; 8 bases agree with TRBD2. This TCR came from a human donor in good health (CMV status not recorded). Some clones in this sample may be carry-over from other donors' samples. The CDR3 bases are TGTGCCAGTAGTAACCAGCGGGAGCCCTACGAGCAGTACTTC. Amino acid sequence: CASSNQREPYEQYF.